The present T cell receptor (beta chain) was sequenced within a study of regulatory T cells in long-lasting Graves disease. Study-wide points: Persistent Graves' disease cases displayed lower TCR diversity than newly diagnosed ones. Segments TRBV28, TRBJ1-2 and TRBJ2-5 showed preferential usage in persistent disease.

This clonotype was seen ten or more times. What it binds is unknown. Described time point: newly diagnosed GD, antithyroid drugs for less than 3 months. The TCR library was prepared using RNA isolated from PBMCs. CDR3 length: 15 residues. Deletions cut 2 bases from V and 4 bases from J, with 12 bases between. CDR1 is MNHEY and CDR2 is SVGAGI in the germline V gene. Combining iRepertoire HTBI primers with Arm-PCR of CDR3 regions, the authors built TCR beta libraries. Using its own MiXCR run on the multiplex PCR reads, TCRdb lists one record per CDR3 protein. Of 400,000 to 500,000 distinct CDR3 sequences listed, around 17% were seen once; the top ten hold around a quarter. These data were also filed under a second study, of T cells in Graves' hyperthyroidism and ophthalmopathy.

The gene calls are TRBV6-5 and TRBJ2-1; D is possibly TRBD2 (6 bases). Specimen: peripheral blood mononuclear cells (PBMCs), collected at new diagnosis, from a patient treated with antithyroid drugs. The sequence came from a woman aged 18 to 35 with Graves disease. CDR3 in DNA: TGTGCCAGCAGTTACGGCAGACGGGAGTACAATGAGCAGTTCTTC. Encoded protein: CASSYGRREYNEQFF.